This T cell receptor (beta chain) was captured by sequencing in a study of TIL therapy for anti-PD-1-resistant metastatic lung cancer. Looking at the study overall: Progressing patients received lymphodepletion, expanded TIL infusion and IL-2.

There are 13 residues in the CDR3. Germline values: CDR1 LNHNV, CDR2 YYDKDF (reference sequence). V was pared by 1 base and J by 3 bases, with 4 bases between. Time point indicated: pre-treatment sample, taken before nivolumab and TIL therapy. This clone was counted between two and nine times. This was the immunoSEQ v3 assay. Libraries were prepared by immunoSEQ multiplex PCR; TCRdb keeps only in-frame clonotypes and omits some of them. The table has about 21,000 clones, under 80% seen once. The clonotype was recovered from a person between 25 and 79 years old with non-small cell lung cancer. Sequencing was performed on blood, taken at baseline. The V gene is TRBV15, the J gene TRBJ2-1; D not resolved. For the CDR3, the DNA is TGTGCCACCAGCAGAGTGGACTACAATGAGCAGTTCTTC. This gives the protein CATSRVDYNEQFF. Together with reference TRBV15 and TRBJ2-1, the CDR3 gives the full variable domain: DAMVIQNPRYQVTQFGKPVTLSCSQTLNHNVMYWYQQKSSQAPKLLFHYYDKDFNNEADTPDNFQSRRPNTSFCFLDIRSPGLGDTAMYLCATSRVDYNEQFFGPGTRLTVL.